The entry below gives a single TCR beta chain sequence along with its context. Antigen: not known. PBMCs were collected from an approximately 9 ml volume of fresh peripheral blood. Trimming cost V 5 bases and J 4 bases; bases outside gene matches: 5. Germline loops: CDR1 WNHNN, CDR2 SYGVQD (reference sequence). The CDR3 is made up of 13 amino acids. This entry comes from a study of T cells in Graves' hyperthyroidism and ophthalmopathy. Study overall: Blood from the periphery was taken at initial diagnosis, before any treatment. The study, taken as a whole, reports: Among clonotypes expanded in thyroid above 0.001, most were also found in blood.

Amplification of TCR beta CDR3 regions used RNA as the template. TCR CDR3 underwent first-round RT-PCR with the HTBI primer set. TCRdb fed the multiplex PCR reads into MiXCR, producing one record per CDR3 protein. This sample has 96,000 or so distinct CDR3 sequences, with roughly half found just once. The chain recombines TRBV10-1 with TRBJ2-7; 7 nucleotides match TRBD2. Sequences were obtained from blood. The sequence derives from a woman aged 40 to 50 with Graves' hyperthyroidism. CDR3 in DNA: TGCGCCAGCAGTATGGGAGGGAGTTACGAGCAGTACTTC. It codes for CASSMGGSYEQYF.